This TCR beta chain emerged from a study of blood T cells in healthy people across ages. Study background: About one barcoded beta molecule per two T cells was the capture yield of template switching.

General study results and limits: The lack of PBMC sorting stopped any conclusive naive versus antigen-experienced comparison.

Germline CDR1 LGHDT, CDR2 YNNKEL (reference sequence). After removal of 4 bases from V and 3 bases from J, the junction contained 12 bases not matched to a gene. This CDR3 has 16 residues. It was ten milliliters of peripheral blood that were drawn from each donor. It was with a sample-barcoded 5' primer and a J-beta primer mix that a second PCR of roughly 7 to 12 cycles was run. There were at least 2.5 million CDR3-containing paired-end reads obtained from each sample. TCRdb re-derived calls from the 5' RACE reads in MiXCR, one entry per CDR3 protein. This sample has hundreds of thousands of distinct CDR3 sequences, with approximately 40% found just once. This clonotype was counted only a few times. The antigen is not known.

The TCR originated in a man at least 80 years old in good health. The chain recombines TRBV3-1 with TRBJ2-7; the match to TRBD2 covers 7 bases. The sample was blood. The CDR3 region is CASSPEAGRVDYEQYF. In nucleotides, the CDR3 is TGTGCCAGCAGCCCCGAGGCGGGGAGGGTCGACTACGAGCAGTACTTC.